This entry is about one T cell receptor (beta chain). Its antigen is not identified. TCRdb re-analyzed the 5' RACE reads; it lists each CDR3 protein once, without DNA. The table counts fewer than 550,000 distinct CDR3 sequences; more than 1.4% lies in the top ten. The data originate from a study of T cells expressing NK-cell markers. Overall study context: Obtained from sorted CD3+CD56+NKG2C+, CD3+CD56+NKG2C- and CD3+CD56-NKG2C+ T cells were the TCR beta repertoires. The authors sequenced eight donors, of whom seven were HCMV-seropositive and one was seronegative. Findings of the study overall: Whether expanded NKG2C+ T cell clones were HCMV specific stayed uncertain. Dominant NKG2C+ clonotypes accounted for 1.0-7.0% of CD8+ T cells in about 6 donors.

CDR1 and CDR2 from the germline V gene are SGHKS and YYEKEE (reference sequence). CDR3 size: 16 residues. This receptor was obtained from a woman in her fifties or sixties in good health. The J gene is TRBJ2-2, the V gene TRBV5-5; no DNA is available, so the TRBD2 call from TCRdb remains unchecked. Sequencing was done on a sample of blood T cells: a sorted CD56 or NKG2C T cell subset, CD4+ or CD8+ T cells, or bulk PBMC T cells (not recorded which). The CDR3 is CASRLPLAGNTGELFF. The full variable domain, completed using reference TRBV5-5 and TRBJ2-2, is DAGVTQSPTHLIKTRGQQVTLRCSPISGHKSVSWYQQVLGQGPQFIFQYYEKEERGRGNFPDRFSARQFPNYSSELNVNALLLGDSALYLCASRLPLAGNTGELFFGEGSRLTVL.